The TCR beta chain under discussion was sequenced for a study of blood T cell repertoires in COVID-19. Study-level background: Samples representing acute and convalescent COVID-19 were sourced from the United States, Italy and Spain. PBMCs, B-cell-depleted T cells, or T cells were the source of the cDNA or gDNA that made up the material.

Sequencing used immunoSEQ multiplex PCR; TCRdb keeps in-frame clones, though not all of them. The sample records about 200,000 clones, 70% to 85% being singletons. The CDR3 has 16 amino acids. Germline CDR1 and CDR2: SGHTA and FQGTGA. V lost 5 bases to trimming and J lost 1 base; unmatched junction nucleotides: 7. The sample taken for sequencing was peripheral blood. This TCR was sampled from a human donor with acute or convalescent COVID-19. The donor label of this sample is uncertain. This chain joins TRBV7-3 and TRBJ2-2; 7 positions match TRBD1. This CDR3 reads CASSPRRDRNTGELFF. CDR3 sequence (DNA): TGTGCCAGCAGCCCACGACGGGACAGGAACACCGGGGAGCTGTTTTTT.